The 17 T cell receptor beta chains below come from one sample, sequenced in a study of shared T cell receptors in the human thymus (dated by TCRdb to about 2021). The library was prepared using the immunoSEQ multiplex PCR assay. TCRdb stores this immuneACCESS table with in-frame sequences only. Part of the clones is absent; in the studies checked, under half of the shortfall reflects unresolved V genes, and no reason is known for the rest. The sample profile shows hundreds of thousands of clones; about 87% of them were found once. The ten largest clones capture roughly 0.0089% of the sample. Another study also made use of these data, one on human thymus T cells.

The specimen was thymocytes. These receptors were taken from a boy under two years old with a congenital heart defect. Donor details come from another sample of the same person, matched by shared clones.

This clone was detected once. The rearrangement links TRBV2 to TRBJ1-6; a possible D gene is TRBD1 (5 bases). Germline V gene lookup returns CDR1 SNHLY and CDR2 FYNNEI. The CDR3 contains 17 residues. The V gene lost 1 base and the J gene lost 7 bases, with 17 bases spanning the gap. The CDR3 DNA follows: TGTGCCAGCAGTGAAGGCCGGGCCCCAGGGTCCAATTCACCCCTCCACTTT. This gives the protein CASSEGRAPGSNSPLHF.

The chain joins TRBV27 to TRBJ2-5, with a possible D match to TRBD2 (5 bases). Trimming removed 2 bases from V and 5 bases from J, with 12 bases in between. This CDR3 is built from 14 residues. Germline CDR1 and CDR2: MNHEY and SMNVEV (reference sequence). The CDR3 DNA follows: TGTGCCAGCAGTTTAGCGGGTGGGGATGAGACCCAGTACTTC. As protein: CASSLAGGDETQYF.

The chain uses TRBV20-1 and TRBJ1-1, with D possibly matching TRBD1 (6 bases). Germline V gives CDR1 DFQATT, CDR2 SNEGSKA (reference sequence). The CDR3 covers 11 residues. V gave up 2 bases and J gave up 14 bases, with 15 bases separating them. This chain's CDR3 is CSARRGHWRFF. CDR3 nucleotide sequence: TGCAGTGCTAGAAGGGGACACTGGCGGTTCTTT.

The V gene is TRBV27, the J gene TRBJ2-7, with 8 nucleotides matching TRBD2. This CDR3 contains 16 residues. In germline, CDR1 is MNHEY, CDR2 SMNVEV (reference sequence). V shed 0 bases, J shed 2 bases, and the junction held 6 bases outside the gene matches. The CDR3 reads CASSLSLAVIPYEQYF. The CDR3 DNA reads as TGTGCCAGCAGTTTATCACTAGCGGTTATCCCCTACGAGCAGTACTTC.

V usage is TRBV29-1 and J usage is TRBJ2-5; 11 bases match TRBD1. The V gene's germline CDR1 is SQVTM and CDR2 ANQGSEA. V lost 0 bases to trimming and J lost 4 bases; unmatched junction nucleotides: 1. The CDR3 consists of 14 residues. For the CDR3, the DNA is TGCAGCGTTGAAGAGGACAGGGGGCGAGAGACCCAGTACTTC. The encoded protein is CSVEEDRGRETQYF.

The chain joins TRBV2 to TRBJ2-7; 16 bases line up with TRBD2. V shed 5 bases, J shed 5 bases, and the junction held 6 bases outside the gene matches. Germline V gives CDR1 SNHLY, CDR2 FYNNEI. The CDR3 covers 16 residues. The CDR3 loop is CASSLPGLAGGDEQYF. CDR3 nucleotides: TGTGCCAGCAGTCTACCGGGACTAGCGGGAGGGGACGAGCAGTACTTC. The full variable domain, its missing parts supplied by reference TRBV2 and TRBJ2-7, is EPEVTQTPSHQVTQMGQEVILRCVPISNHLYFYWYRQILGQKVEFLVSFYNNEISEKSEIFDDQFSVERPDGSNFTLKIRSTKLEDSAMYFCASSLPGLAGGDEQYFGPGTRLTVT.

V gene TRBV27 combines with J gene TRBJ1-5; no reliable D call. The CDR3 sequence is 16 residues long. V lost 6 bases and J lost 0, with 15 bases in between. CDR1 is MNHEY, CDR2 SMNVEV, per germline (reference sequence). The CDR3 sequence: CASSKGGIDSNQPQHF. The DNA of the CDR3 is TGTGCCAGCAGCAAGGGAGGGATAGATAGCAATCAGCCCCAGCATTTT.

The CDR3 region is CASSDWGVVYNEQFF. The CDR3 bases are TGTGCCAGCAGTGATTGGGGGGTAGTCTACAATGAGCAGTTCTTC. The chain links TRBV2 to TRBJ2-1; tentatively, D is TRBD2 (6 bases). Germline CDR1 SNHLY, CDR2 FYNNEI. The V end lost 3 bases, the J end lost 3 bases, and 12 bases lay between the germline ends. The CDR3 contains 15 residues.

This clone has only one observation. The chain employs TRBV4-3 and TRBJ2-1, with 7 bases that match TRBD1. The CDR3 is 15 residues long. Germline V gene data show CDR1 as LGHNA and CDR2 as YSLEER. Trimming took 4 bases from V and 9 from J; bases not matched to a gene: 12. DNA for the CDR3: TGCGCCAGCAGCCCACAGGGGAGAGGTTCCGGTGAGCAGTTCTTC. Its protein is CASSPQGRGSGEQFF.

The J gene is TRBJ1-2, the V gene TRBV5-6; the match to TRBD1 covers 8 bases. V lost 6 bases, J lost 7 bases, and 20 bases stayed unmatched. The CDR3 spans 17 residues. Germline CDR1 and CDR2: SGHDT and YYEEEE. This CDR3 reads CASTLIRDRRLLFGYTF. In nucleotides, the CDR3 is TGTGCCAGCACCTTAATCCGGGACAGGCGACTATTATTTGGCTACACCTTC.

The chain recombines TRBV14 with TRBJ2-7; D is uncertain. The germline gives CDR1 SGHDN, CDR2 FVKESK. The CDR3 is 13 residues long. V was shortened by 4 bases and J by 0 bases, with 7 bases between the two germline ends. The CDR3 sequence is CASSLSGSYEQYF. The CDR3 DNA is TGTGCCAGCAGCCTCTCCGGCTCCTACGAGCAGTACTTC.

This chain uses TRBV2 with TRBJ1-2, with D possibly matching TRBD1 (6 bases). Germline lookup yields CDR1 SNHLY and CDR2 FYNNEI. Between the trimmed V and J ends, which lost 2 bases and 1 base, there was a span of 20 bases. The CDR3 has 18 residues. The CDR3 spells CASSEWTGGQRDNYGYTF. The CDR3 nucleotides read TGTGCCAGCAGTGAATGGACGGGCGGACAGAGGGATAACTATGGCTACACCTTC.

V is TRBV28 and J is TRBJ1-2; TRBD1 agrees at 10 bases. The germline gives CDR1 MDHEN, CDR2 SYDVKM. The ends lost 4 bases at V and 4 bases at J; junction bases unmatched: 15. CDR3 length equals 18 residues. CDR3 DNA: TGTGCCAGCAGTTACCCCGGGACAGGGGCCTCTAAGGGCTATGGCTACACCTTC. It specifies CASSYPGTGASKGYGYTF.

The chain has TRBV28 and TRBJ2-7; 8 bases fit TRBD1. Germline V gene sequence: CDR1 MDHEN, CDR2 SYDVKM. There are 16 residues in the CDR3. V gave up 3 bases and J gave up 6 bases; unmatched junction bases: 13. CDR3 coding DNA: TGTGCCAGCAGTTTTATTTTAGAGGACAGGGATCGCGAGCAGTACTTC. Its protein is CASSFILEDRDREQYF.

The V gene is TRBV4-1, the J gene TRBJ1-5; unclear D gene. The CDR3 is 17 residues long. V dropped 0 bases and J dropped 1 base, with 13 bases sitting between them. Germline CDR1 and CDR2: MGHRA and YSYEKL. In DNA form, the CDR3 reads TGCGCCAGCAGCCAAGATCGGGTCCGCCGCAGCAATCAGCCCCAGCATTTT. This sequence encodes CASSQDRVRRSNQPQHF.

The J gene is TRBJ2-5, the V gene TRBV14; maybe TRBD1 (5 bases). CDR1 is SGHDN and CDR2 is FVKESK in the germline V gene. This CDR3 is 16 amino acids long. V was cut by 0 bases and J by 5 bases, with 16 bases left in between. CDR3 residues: CASSQDGQGLTETQYF. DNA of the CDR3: TGTGCCAGCAGCCAAGATGGGCAGGGATTAACGGAGACCCAGTACTTC. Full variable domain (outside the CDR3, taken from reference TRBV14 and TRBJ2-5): EAGVTQFPSHSVIEKGQTVTLRCDPISGHDNLYWYRRVMGKEIKFLLHFVKESKQDESGMPNNRFLAERTGGTYSTLKVQPAELEDSGVYFCASSQDGQGLTETQYFGPGTRLLVL.

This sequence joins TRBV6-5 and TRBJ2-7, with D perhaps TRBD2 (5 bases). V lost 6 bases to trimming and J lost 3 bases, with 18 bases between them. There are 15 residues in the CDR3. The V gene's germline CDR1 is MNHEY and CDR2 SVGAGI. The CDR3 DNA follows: TGTGCCAGCAGCCCCCCCGGAGGTATCGTCTACGAGCAGTACTTC. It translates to CASSPPGGIVYEQYF.